This is a list of T cell receptor beta chains from one sample in a study of technical replicates of blood from several donors. Here immunoSEQ multiplex PCR was the method, and the copy in TCRdb shows in-frame clones only, minus some. The sample lists tens of thousands of clones, around nine tenths occurring once. Sample: PBMCs. The receptor set was obtained from a human donor in good health. Some clones in this sample may be carry-over from other donors' samples. Each CDR3 is given with its conserved first and last residue.

j_call v_call cdr3_aa
TRBJ2-1 TRBV19 CASSSTGLATTVQFF
TRBJ1-2 TRBV6-5 CASRDRGNGYTF
TRBJ2-3 TRBV5-1 CASSSGLAGQGDTQYF
TRBJ2-3 TRBV29-1 CSESSLAGGHTQYF
TRBJ2-7 TRBV4-3 CASSQGLAGPYEQYF
TRBJ2-7 TRBV30 CAWRRGQGAYEQYF
TRBJ2-1 TRBV9 CASSVEGTSGSGYNEQFF
TRBJ2-7 TRBV14 CASSQGQGRSYEQYF
TRBJ2-7 TRBV11-2 CASSLAAGAWEQYF
TRBJ2-5 TRBV7-8 CASSGGTSGPQETQYF
TRBJ2-2 TRBV6-5 CASSFRAGELFF
TRBJ2-7 TRBV7-8 CASSFRQARYEQYF
TRBJ2-2 TRBV2 CASRMASGSRTGELFF
TRBJ2-1 TRBV2 CASSEPLAGFQLSYNEQFF
TRBJ2-5 TRBV19 CASSIGSRTNQETQYF
TRBJ1-4 TRBV2 CASSENGGEKLFF
TRBJ2-7 TRBV2 CASSDLGQGAVEQYF
TRBJ2-3 TRBV19 CASSMGTSGRLDTQYF
TRBJ2-5 TRBV7-9 CASSFSGGTQETQYF
TRBJ2-3 TRBV6-1 CASSDYRAGSTDTQYF
TRBJ2-7 TRBV2 CASSEQRGSYEQYF
TRBJ2-7 TRBV7-9 CASSLQGASYEQYF
TRBJ1-1 TRBV19 CASSMGHEAFF
TRBJ2-5 TRBV5-1 CASSSGGKKETQYF
TRBJ1-3 TRBV19 CASSIDRETGNTIYF
TRBJ2-1 TRBV6-4 CASSDTGGASSYNEQFF
TRBJ2-2 TRBV5-1 CASSSQGGSTGELFF
TRBJ2-5 TRBV7-9 CASSSNRGGETQYF
TRBJ1-2 TRBV6-6 CASSPSHQGSGYTF
TRBJ2-1 TRBV14 CASSPSPGLAGVRPNEQFF
TRBJ1-6 TRBV5-8 CASSLGQVRNSPLHF
TRBJ2-7 TRBV5-4 CASSAGTLDYEQYF